Listed below are T cell receptor beta chains from one sample, sequenced in a study of lymphopenia after photon versus proton radiotherapy. Method: immunoSEQ multiplex PCR; TCRdb's copy keeps in-frame clones and lacks some. Altogether about 12,000 clones are present, 89% being singletons, with the ten largest covering 3.3%. Here the sequenced sample was peripheral blood, taken from a patient treated with proton-based radiotherapy. Receptors originate from a man in his sixties with pancreatic cancer. Each CDR3 is given without its conserved first and last residue. Each record gives: CDR3 protein, V gene.

cdr3_aa: ATSIGLAATGELF; v_call: TRBV15
cdr3_aa: ASSVLGQLNTGELF; v_call: TRBV9
cdr3_aa: ASRTTGGDPYEQY; v_call: TRBV28
cdr3_aa: ASSPPGWGQGNTIY; v_call: TRBV18
cdr3_aa: ASSFGRGRGRNEQF; v_call: TRBV11-2
cdr3_aa: ASSLSARAYYEQY; v_call: TRBV27
cdr3_aa: ASSAPGGGGVETQY; v_call: TRBV25-1
cdr3_aa: AWSADGGQGGRRAF; v_call: TRBV30
cdr3_aa: ASIYGRLYTEAF; v_call: TRBV14
cdr3_aa: ASSPLSTGNTEAF; v_call: TRBV4-2
cdr3_aa: ASSNPPGQGSYT; v_call: TRBV6-5
cdr3_aa: ASRLGCLGGTQY; v_call: TRBV12-2
cdr3_aa: ASSRTSYEQY; v_call: TRBV19
cdr3_aa: ASSIRSGVDNEQF; v_call: TRBV19
cdr3_aa: ASSFEAGGVPSYEQY; v_call: TRBV27
cdr3_aa: ASSLGLAGGTSTNVLT; v_call: TRBV5-4
cdr3_aa: ASSYGDNLNGYT; v_call: TRBV6-6
cdr3_aa: ASSLAGALEQY; v_call: TRBV11-2
cdr3_aa: AISYTGQESSGANVLT; v_call: TRBV10-3
cdr3_aa: SVGGNEQF; v_call: TRBV29-1
cdr3_aa: ASSLGQLAYEQY; v_call: TRBV5-5
cdr3_aa: ASTLGLASADTQY; v_call: TRBV19
cdr3_aa: ANQDRTDTQY; v_call: TRBV6-1
cdr3_aa: ASSEASVAYT; v_call: TRBV6-1
cdr3_aa: ASSRFTGPIYEQY; v_call: TRBV6-9
cdr3_aa: ASSSRGGVGDNEQF; v_call: TRBV6-5
cdr3_aa: ASSSWDRSKWGYT; v_call: TRBV5-4
cdr3_aa: ASSIKRGNNEQF; v_call: TRBV19
cdr3_aa: ASSPGSEYGYT; v_call: TRBV7-3
cdr3_aa: ASSQVTPGQGYEQY; v_call: TRBV14
cdr3_aa: ASSHGASISGANVLT; v_call: TRBV4-1
cdr3_aa: ASSLLDWSSVI; v_call: TRBV7-6
cdr3_aa: ASSLAFDTQY; v_call: TRBV5-1
cdr3_aa: ASSQESLARGIQY; v_call: TRBV4-1
cdr3_aa: ASSLESWSTEAF; v_call: TRBV11-3
cdr3_aa: ASRTGDRGNTEAF; v_call: TRBV12-2
cdr3_aa: ASVLALQETQY; v_call: TRBV5-5
cdr3_aa: ASSVDGSAMVYEQY; v_call: TRBV9
cdr3_aa: ASSEGGAAYEQY; v_call: TRBV2
cdr3_aa: ASSLLPRSYNEQF; v_call: TRBV27
cdr3_aa: ASSPGAGVRF; v_call: TRBV2
cdr3_aa: ASTLTGQGSSPLH; v_call: TRBV19
cdr3_aa: ASSIRTSGNQF; v_call: TRBV19
cdr3_aa: ASSRESYTEAF; v_call: TRBV6-5
cdr3_aa: ATSRGGTSGTLYEQY; v_call: TRBV15
cdr3_aa: ASSFQGTSSNEKLF; v_call: TRBV7-9
cdr3_aa: ASSLERTSSGANVLT; v_call: TRBV4-2
cdr3_aa: ASSLQGTGLYEQY; v_call: TRBV5-5
cdr3_aa: AWSVLRTGGYGYT; v_call: TRBV30
cdr3_aa: ASSALYYEQY; v_call: TRBV6-1
cdr3_aa: AWSLSGTGELF; v_call: TRBV30
cdr3_aa: ASSLGLYEQY; v_call: TRBV13
cdr3_aa: ASSSGGVREISYEQF; v_call: TRBV7-8
cdr3_aa: ASSPGTPFSGNQPQH; v_call: TRBV18
cdr3_aa: ASSDNRAGTGKAF; v_call: TRBV2
cdr3_aa: ASSVVDGGGGGYT; v_call: TRBV9
cdr3_aa: ASRGQIYNEQF; v_call: TRBV19
cdr3_aa: ASSRDEQY; v_call: TRBV27